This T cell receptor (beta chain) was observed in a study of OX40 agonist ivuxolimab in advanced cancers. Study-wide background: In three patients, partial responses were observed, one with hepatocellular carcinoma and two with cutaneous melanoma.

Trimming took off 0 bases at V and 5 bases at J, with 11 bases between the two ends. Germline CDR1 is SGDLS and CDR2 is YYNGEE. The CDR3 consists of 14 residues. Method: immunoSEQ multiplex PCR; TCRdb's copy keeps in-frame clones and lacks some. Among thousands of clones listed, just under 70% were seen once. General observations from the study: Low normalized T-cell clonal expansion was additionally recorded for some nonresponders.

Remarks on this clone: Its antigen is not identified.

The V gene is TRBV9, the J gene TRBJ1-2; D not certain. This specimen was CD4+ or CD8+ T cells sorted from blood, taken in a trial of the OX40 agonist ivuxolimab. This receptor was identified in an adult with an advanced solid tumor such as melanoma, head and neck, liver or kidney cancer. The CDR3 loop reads CASSVGTGNYGYTF. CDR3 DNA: TGTGCCAGCAGCGTAGGGACGGGGAATTATGGCTACACCTTC.